Detailed here is one T cell receptor (beta chain). Its antigen is still unknown. TCRdb keeps only in-frame clones here, not all; method: immunoSEQ multiplex PCR. This table holds about 680,000 clones, less than 80% found once. The CDR3 sequence is 16 residues long. V was cut by 5 bases and J by 2 bases, with 16 bases left in between. Germline CDR1 reads LNHDA; CDR2 reads SQIVND (reference sequence). These data belong to a study of shared clonotypes between healthy human individuals. Study findings and constraints: The genetic and exposure-history diversity represented was limited by few donors.

The V and J genes are TRBV19 and TRBJ2-1, with D perhaps matching TRBD2 (6 bases). Material for sequencing was memory CD4+ T cells sorted from blood. Subset given: CD45RA-negative fraction. The TCR comes from a woman in her thirties in good health. The CDR3 loop reads CASSSPGLQAYNEQFF. CDR3 coding DNA: TGTGCCAGTAGTTCTCCAGGACTACAGGCCTACAATGAGCAGTTCTTC.